This TCR beta chain was found in a study of radiation and T cells in renal cell carcinoma. Study-wide background: Nephrectomy followed 15 Gy stereotactic body radiation by 4 weeks.

TCRdb's table, derived via immunoSEQ multiplex PCR, lists solely in-frame clones and lacks some. The table lists roughly 130,000 clones, more than 75% of them singletons. The time point denotes: blood 2 weeks post-SBRT. As for treatment: 15 Gy SBRT to primary tumor, nephrectomy 4 weeks later. After SBRT, blood was collected at 2 and 4 weeks, plus baseline. Study results and limitations: In blood, top tumor clones expanded by 2 weeks, shrinking by 4.

As for this clone: Its specificity is unknown. Other nucleotide sequences from this sample produce the same CDR3.

CDR3 length: 15 amino acids. Germline CDR1 and CDR2: SGHNT and YENEEA. J lost 2 bases, V lost 5 bases, and 5 bases had no gene match. J is TRBJ1-3 and V is TRBV11-3, with TRBD1 identical over 8 bases. This sequence was found in a woman in her 70s with renal cell carcinoma. Sequenced material: blood, taken from a patient whose treatment included radiotherapy and nephrectomy. CDR3 loop: CASSPGQGPGNTIYF. The CDR3 DNA reads TGTGCCAGCAGCCCCGGACAGGGCCCTGGAAACACCATATATTTT. The entire variable domain, with the rest obtained from reference TRBV11-3 and TRBJ1-3, is as follows: EAGVVQSPRYKIIEKKQPVAFWCNPISGHNTLYWYLQNLGQGPELLIRYENEEAVDDSQLPKDRFSAERLKGVDSTLKIQPAELGDSAVYLCASSPGQGPGNTIYFGEGSWLTVV.